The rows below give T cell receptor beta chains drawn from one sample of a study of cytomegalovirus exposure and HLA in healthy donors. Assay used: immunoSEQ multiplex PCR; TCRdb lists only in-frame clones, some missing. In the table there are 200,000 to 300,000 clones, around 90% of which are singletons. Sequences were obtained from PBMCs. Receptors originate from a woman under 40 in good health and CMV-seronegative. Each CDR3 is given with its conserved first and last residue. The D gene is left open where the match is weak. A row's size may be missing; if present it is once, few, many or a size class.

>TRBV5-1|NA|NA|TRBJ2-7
CASARDQTYEQYF
TGCGCCAGCGCCCGGGACCAGACCTACGAGCAGTACTTC
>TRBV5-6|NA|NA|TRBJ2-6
CASSLGGIGANVLTF
TGTGCCAGCAGCTTAGGTGGGATTGGGGCCAACGTCCTGACTTTC
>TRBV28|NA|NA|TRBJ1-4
CASSKPTGSNEKLFF
TGTGCCAGCAGTAAACCTACAGGAAGTAATGAAAAACTGTTTTTT
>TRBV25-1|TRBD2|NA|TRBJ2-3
CASSFLAGALGDTQYF
TGTGCCAGCAGTTTCCTAGCGGGCGCGTTGGGAGATACGCAGTATTTT
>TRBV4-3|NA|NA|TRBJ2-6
CASSLQGAGANVLTF
TGCGCCAGCAGCCTACAGGGAGCTGGGGCCAACGTCCTGACTTTC
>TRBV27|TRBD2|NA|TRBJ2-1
CASSQGTSGHNEQFF
TGTGCCAGCAGCCAGGGGACTAGCGGACACAATGAGCAGTTCTTC
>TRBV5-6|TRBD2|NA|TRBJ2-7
CASSRTTSASSYEQYF
TGTGCCAGCAGCCGAACTACTAGCGCCAGCTCCTACGAGCAGTACTTC
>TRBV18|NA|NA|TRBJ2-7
CASSPPSRALEQYF
TGTGCCAGCTCACCACCTTCAAGGGCTCTCGAGCAGTACTTC
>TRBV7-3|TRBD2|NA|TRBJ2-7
CASSLLGGDDYEQYF
TGTGCCAGCAGCCTTCTTGGGGGGGATGACTACGAGCAGTACTTC
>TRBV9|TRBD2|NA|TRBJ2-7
CASSEAVAGGPYIYEQYF
TGTGCCAGCAGCGAGGCAGTAGCGGGAGGGCCTTATATTTACGAGCAGTACTTC
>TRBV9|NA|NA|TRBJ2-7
CASSVEGGSSYEQYF
TGTGCCAGCAGCGTAGAGGGGGGTAGCTCCTACGAGCAGTACTTC
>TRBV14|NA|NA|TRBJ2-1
CASSQDGNYNEQFF
TGTGCCAGCAGCCAAGATGGTAACTACAATGAGCAGTTCTTC
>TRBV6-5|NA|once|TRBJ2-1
CASKTGGNNEQFF
TGTGCCAGCAAAACTGGGGGTAACAATGAGCAGTTCTTC
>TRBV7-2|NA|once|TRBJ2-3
CASSLATATDTQYF
TGTGCCAGCAGCTTAGCGACAGCCACAGATACGCAGTATTTT
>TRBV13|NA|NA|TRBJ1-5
CASSSSGQPQHF
TGTGCCAGCAGTTCCTCAGGTCAGCCCCAGCATTTT
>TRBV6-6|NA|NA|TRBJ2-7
CASSYGATYEQYF
TGTGCCAGCAGTTACGGGGCTACCTACGAGCAGTACTTC
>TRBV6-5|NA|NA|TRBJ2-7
CASSPGATYEQYF
TGTGCCAGCAGTCCGGGGGCAACCTACGAGCAGTACTTC
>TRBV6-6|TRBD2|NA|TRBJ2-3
CASRTSGRGTDTQYF
TGTGCCAGCAGAACTAGCGGGAGAGGCACAGATACGCAGTATTTT
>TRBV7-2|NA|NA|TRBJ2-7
CASSLQGGGFEEQYF
TGTGCCAGCAGCCTCCAGGGAGGAGGATTTGAAGAGCAGTACTTC
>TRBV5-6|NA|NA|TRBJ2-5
CASNSGRTQYF
TGTGCCAGCAACTCGGGGAGGACCCAGTACTTC